These T cell receptor beta chains were read from a single sample in a study of T cell responses to AZD1222 COVID-19 vaccine. TCRdb keeps only in-frame clones here, not all; method: immunoSEQ multiplex PCR. The data hold approximately 150,000 clones, with 90% to 95% observed a single time. This specimen was peripheral blood, taken on day 0 of AZD1222 vaccination. These receptors were obtained from an adult in good health. Each CDR3 is given with its conserved first and last residue. D genes are given only for firm matches. Some rows have no size entry. The others give once, few or many, or a class for an expanded clone.

CDR3 length: 14
D gene: TRBD1
J gene: TRBJ1-1
clone size: NA
V gene: TRBV6-5
CDR3 protein: CASSYRQGALVAFF
CDR3 DNA: TGTGCCAGCAGTTACCGACAGGGGGCATTGGTAGCTTTCTTT

CDR3 length: 15
D gene: TRBD1
J gene: TRBJ2-1
clone size: few
V gene: TRBV7-9
CDR3 protein: CASSLETGSYNEQFF
CDR3 DNA: TGTGCCAGCAGCTTAGAGACAGGGTCCTACAATGAGCAGTTCTTC

CDR3 length: 15
D gene: NA
J gene: TRBJ1-1
clone size: NA
V gene: TRBV6-1
CDR3 protein: CASSERWLGNTEAFF
CDR3 DNA: TGTGCCAGCAGTGAACGGTGGTTGGGGAACACTGAAGCTTTCTTT

CDR3 length: 14
D gene: TRBD2
J gene: TRBJ2-2
clone size: once
V gene: TRBV5-1
CDR3 protein: CASKTGGNTGELFF
CDR3 DNA: TGCGCCAGCAAGACGGGGGGTAACACCGGGGAGCTGTTTTTT

CDR3 length: 13
D gene: NA
J gene: TRBJ1-2
clone size: NA
V gene: TRBV14
CDR3 protein: CASSQDARRDYTF
CDR3 DNA: TGTGCCAGCAGCCAAGATGCACGGCGTGACTACACCTTC

CDR3 length: 11
D gene: NA
J gene: TRBJ2-1
clone size: NA
V gene: TRBV20-1
CDR3 protein: CSAPRKDRVFF
CDR3 DNA: TGCAGTGCTCCTCGAAAGGATAGGGTGTTCTTC

CDR3 length: 13
D gene: NA
J gene: TRBJ2-2
clone size: NA
V gene: TRBV27
CDR3 protein: CASSLGNTGELFF
CDR3 DNA: TGTGCCAGCAGTCTGGGCAACACCGGGGAGCTGTTTTTT

CDR3 length: 15
D gene: TRBD2
J gene: TRBJ2-7
clone size: NA
V gene: TRBV3-1/TRBV3-2
CDR3 protein: CASSQPGLAFYEQYF
CDR3 DNA: TGTGCCAGCAGCCAACCGGGACTAGCGTTCTACGAGCAGTACTTC

CDR3 length: 16
D gene: TRBD1
J gene: TRBJ1-5
clone size: few
V gene: TRBV7-6
CDR3 protein: CASSPGQGASNQPQHF
CDR3 DNA: TGTGCCAGCAGCCCGGGACAGGGTGCTAGCAATCAGCCCCAGCATTTT

CDR3 length: 16
D gene: NA
J gene: TRBJ2-5
clone size: NA
V gene: TRBV6-1
CDR3 protein: CASSDRQIAYQETQYF
CDR3 DNA: TGTGCCAGCAGTGACAGACAGATAGCGTACCAAGAGACCCAGTACTTC

CDR3 length: 13
D gene: NA
J gene: TRBJ2-4
clone size: NA
V gene: TRBV5-1
CDR3 protein: CASSFSTGNIQYF
CDR3 DNA: TGCGCCAGCAGCTTTTCAACAGGGAACATTCAGTACTTC

CDR3 length: 14
D gene: NA
J gene: TRBJ1-3
clone size: NA
V gene: TRBV19
CDR3 protein: CASSMTGFGNTIYF
CDR3 DNA: TGTGCCAGTAGTATGACAGGATTTGGAAACACCATATATTTT

CDR3 length: 15
D gene: TRBD1
J gene: TRBJ1-2
clone size: NA
V gene: TRBV23-1
CDR3 protein: CASSHFGWTGGGYTF
CDR3 DNA: TGCGCCAGCAGTCATTTTGGTTGGACAGGGGGTGGCTACACCTTC

CDR3 length: 15
D gene: NA
J gene: TRBJ1-3
clone size: few
V gene: TRBV4-2
CDR3 protein: CASSQDSSSGNTIYF
CDR3 DNA: TGTGCCAGCAGCCAAGATTCGTCTTCTGGAAACACCATATATTTT

CDR3 length: 16
D gene: TRBD1
J gene: TRBJ1-1
clone size: NA
V gene: TRBV18
CDR3 protein: CASSPRTGGHSTEAFF
CDR3 DNA: TGTGCCAGCTCACCAAGAACAGGGGGCCATAGCACTGAAGCTTTCTTT

CDR3 length: 11
D gene: NA
J gene: TRBJ2-2
clone size: NA
V gene: TRBV6-5
CDR3 protein: CASSTYGELFF
CDR3 DNA: TGTGCCAGCAGCACTTACGGGGAGCTGTTTTTT

CDR3 length: 14
D gene: TRBD2
J gene: TRBJ2-7
clone size: few
V gene: TRBV2
CDR3 protein: CARGNGLAFSEQYF
CDR3 DNA: TGTGCCAGAGGGAACGGACTAGCTTTCTCCGAGCAGTACTTC

CDR3 length: 17
D gene: NA
J gene: TRBJ2-2
clone size: NA
V gene: TRBV5-1
CDR3 protein: CASSLAGSDRNTGELFF
CDR3 DNA: TGCGCCAGCAGCTTGGCAGGGTCGGACAGGAACACCGGGGAGCTGTTTTTT

CDR3 length: 16
D gene: TRBD2
J gene: TRBJ2-2
clone size: NA
V gene: TRBV19
CDR3 protein: CASSIVAGPNTGELFF
CDR3 DNA: TGTGCCAGTAGTATAGTAGCGGGACCGAACACCGGGGAGCTGTTTTTT

CDR3 length: 16
D gene: TRBD2
J gene: TRBJ2-1
clone size: once
V gene: TRBV7-6
CDR3 protein: CASSLASGDSYNEQFF
CDR3 DNA: TGTGCCAGCAGCTTAGCTAGCGGGGACTCCTACAATGAGCAGTTCTTC

CDR3 length: 17
D gene: TRBD1
J gene: TRBJ2-5
clone size: once
V gene: TRBV3-1/TRBV3-2
CDR3 protein: CASSQDRSDRVQETQYF
CDR3 DNA: TGTGCCAGCAGCCAAGACAGGTCAGACAGGGTACAAGAGACCCAGTACTTC

CDR3 length: 10
D gene: NA
J gene: TRBJ2-1
clone size: NA
V gene: TRBV29-1
CDR3 protein: CSVPGLQQFF
CDR3 DNA: TGCAGCGTCCCGGGCCTCCAGCAGTTCTTC

CDR3 length: 15
D gene: TRBD1
J gene: TRBJ1-5
clone size: NA
V gene: TRBV4-1
CDR3 protein: CASSQEDRGNQPQHF
CDR3 DNA: TGCGCCAGCAGCCAAGAGGACAGGGGGAATCAGCCCCAGCATTTT

CDR3 length: 17
D gene: NA
J gene: TRBJ1-4
clone size: NA
V gene: TRBV25-1
CDR3 protein: CASSESRDFLSNEKLFF
CDR3 DNA: TGTGCCAGCAGTGAATCTCGGGATTTTTTATCTAATGAAAAACTGTTTTTT

CDR3 length: 12
D gene: NA
J gene: TRBJ1-2
clone size: NA
V gene: TRBV3-1/TRBV3-2
CDR3 protein: CASSQVNYGYTF
CDR3 DNA: TGTGCCAGCAGCCAGGTTAACTATGGCTACACCTTC

CDR3 length: 15
D gene: NA
J gene: TRBJ1-2
clone size: NA
V gene: TRBV2
CDR3 protein: CASSEGWGIPYGYTF
CDR3 DNA: TGTGCCAGCAGTGAAGGTTGGGGGATTCCTTATGGCTACACCTTC

CDR3 length: 14
D gene: NA
J gene: TRBJ1-1
clone size: NA
V gene: TRBV7-3
CDR3 protein: CASSAKIGVSEAFF
CDR3 DNA: TGTGCCAGCAGCGCAAAAATTGGGGTTTCTGAAGCTTTCTTT

CDR3 length: 13
D gene: NA
J gene: TRBJ1-4
clone size: once
V gene: TRBV2
CDR3 protein: CASSPGVTEKLFF
CDR3 DNA: TGTGCCAGCAGCCCAGGGGTTACAGAAAAACTGTTTTTT

CDR3 length: 14
D gene: NA
J gene: TRBJ2-4
clone size: NA
V gene: TRBV5-8
CDR3 protein: CASSFDYPENIQYF
CDR3 DNA: TGTGCCAGCAGCTTTGACTATCCCGAGAACATTCAGTACTTC

CDR3 length: 12
D gene: TRBD1
J gene: TRBJ2-7
clone size: NA
V gene: TRBV10-3
CDR3 protein: CAISMTGLEQYF
CDR3 DNA: TGTGCCATCAGTATGACAGGGCTTGAGCAGTACTTC

CDR3 length: 12
D gene: NA
J gene: TRBJ2-7
clone size: NA
V gene: TRBV21-1
CDR3 protein: CATYQRPYEQYF
CDR3 DNA: TGTGCCACCTACCAGAGGCCCTACGAGCAGTACTTC

CDR3 length: 14
D gene: NA
J gene: TRBJ2-5
clone size: NA
V gene: TRBV7-2
CDR3 protein: CASSPVGRRQTQYF
CDR3 DNA: TGTGCCAGCAGCCCCGTTGGGCGGCGCCAGACCCAGTACTTC